The next 8 T cell receptor beta chains were all read from a single sample in a study of shared clonotypes between healthy human individuals. Generated by immunoSEQ multiplex PCR, the TCRdb table keeps only in-frame clones and is missing some. This sample has more than 2,000,000 clones, with approximately 95% found just once. Sequencing input: naive CD4+ T cells from PBMCs. Subset indicated: CD45RA+ positively selected. The receptors originated from a man aged 18 to 29 in good health. Some clones in this sample may be carry-over from other donors' samples.

The chain recombines TRBV28 with TRBJ1-5; perhaps TRBD1 as D (5 bases). The CDR3 covers 15 residues. Germline CDR1 reads MDHEN; CDR2 reads SYDVKM. V lost 8 bases, J lost 1 base, and 15 bases lay in between. CDR3 nucleotides: TGTGCCAGCCGAGGTCCAGGGAAAAGCAATCAGCCCCAGCATTTT. It yields the protein CASRGPGKSNQPQHF.

The V gene is TRBV28, the J gene TRBJ1-1, with D tentatively TRBD1 (6 bases). The CDR3 loop spans 14 amino acids. V lost 4 bases to trimming and J lost 3 bases, with 12 bases between them. Germline V gene lookup returns CDR1 MDHEN and CDR2 SYDVKM. CDR3: CASSSQGHYTEAFF. For the CDR3, the DNA is TGTGCCAGCAGTTCCCAGGGGCATTACACTGAAGCTTTCTTT. Variable domain in full (rest from reference TRBV28 and TRBJ1-1): DVKVTQSSRYLVKRTGEKVFLECVQDMDHENMFWYRQDPGLGLRLIYFSYDVKMKEKGDIPEGYSVSREKKERFSLILESASTNQTSMYLCASSSQGHYTEAFFGQGTRLTVV.

The CDR3 spells CASNPTPRVEQFF. The CDR3 DNA follows: TGTGCCAGCAACCCCACCCCCAGGGTCGAGCAGTTCTTC. The chain recombines TRBV5-4 with TRBJ2-1, with a tentative D call TRBD1 (5 bases). V was shortened by 6 bases and J by 10 bases, with 17 bases between the two germline ends. Germline V lookup: CDR1 SGHNT, CDR2 YYREEE (reference sequence). The CDR3 has 13 residues.

The chain combines TRBV10-3 with TRBJ2-7; 15 positions agree with TRBD2. With 3 bases clipped from V and 4 bases from J, the junction kept 7 bases outside the gene matches. Germline CDR1 and CDR2: ENHRY and SYGVKD. CDR3 size: 17 residues. The CDR3: CAISDRTSGRVAYEQYF. The CDR3 coding sequence is TGTGCCATCAGTGATCGGACTAGCGGGAGGGTAGCGTACGAGCAGTACTTC.

The chain recombines TRBV21-1 with TRBJ1-3; whether TRBD1, the table's D call, matches the DNA was not checked. TRBV21-1 has pseudogene status. There are 14 residues in the CDR3. DNA for the CDR3: TGTGCCAGCAGCAAAAGGACAGGTGGAAACACCATATATTTT. Its translation is CASSKRTGGNTIYF.

This chain connects TRBV2 to TRBJ2-7, with TRBD1 matching 9 bases. Trimming at V came to 5 bases and at J to 3 bases, leaving 5 bases not matched to a gene. In germline, CDR1 is SNHLY, CDR2 FYNNEI. There are 14 residues in the CDR3. CDR3 sequence reads: CASSKRTGDYEQYF. The CDR3 DNA reads as TGTGCCAGCAGTAAACGGACAGGGGACTACGAGCAGTACTTC.

The rearrangement uses TRBV18 and TRBJ1-5; D is unresolved. The V gene's germline CDR1 is KGHSH and CDR2 LQKENI. V was shortened by 1 base and J by 4 bases, with 8 bases between the two germline ends. CDR3 length: 14 amino acids. The CDR3 sequence is CASSPQAGNQPQHF. The CDR3 region has the DNA TGTGCCAGCTCACCACAGGCTGGGAATCAGCCCCAGCATTTT.

The count of this clone is one. The limits of the CDR3 on the DNA are not certain, so only TCRdb's listed CDR3 is given. The genes are TRBV6-5 and TRBJ1-1. The CDR3 is 14 amino acids in total, end residues counted. Germline V gene lookup returns CDR1 MNHEY and CDR2 SVGAGI. The CDR3 sequence is CASSSSGALTEAFF.